Each of the 26 T cell receptor beta chains below was sequenced from the same sample in a study of graft-versus-host responses after intestinal transplantation. Antigens of these TCRs are unknown. Data came from immunoSEQ multiplex PCR; TCRdb stores just in-frame clones and leaves some out. The table has 90,000 to 150,000 clones, over 85% seen once. The sample in question was unstimulated CD4+ T cells sorted from spleen or lymph node cells, obtained before intestinal transplant. The receptor set was obtained from a human donor who received an intestinal transplant.

The chain is built from TRBV7-8 and TRBJ2-7; perhaps D is TRBD1 or TRBD2 (6 bases each). Germline CDR1 reads SGHVS; CDR2 reads FQNEAQ. Trimming stripped 1 base from V and 3 bases from J, with 13 bases between. The CDR3 has 15 amino acids. The CDR3 bases are TGTGCCAGCAGCTTAGAAGGGGGGCCCCGCTACGAGCAGTACTTC. Protein: CASSLEGGPRYEQYF.

The gene calls are TRBV6-6 and TRBJ2-4, with 12 bases fitting TRBD2. The CDR3 loop spans 16 amino acids. The V gene's germline CDR1 is MNHNY and CDR2 SVGAGI (reference sequence). The V and J ends lost 6 bases and 4 bases, in that order; junction bases with no gene match: 7. CDR3 residues: CASSRLLAGGKNIQYF. CDR3 bases: TGTGCCAGCAGCCGCCTCCTAGCGGGAGGGAAAAACATTCAGTACTTC.

The V gene is TRBV28, the J gene TRBJ1-2; D is unclear. CDR3 length equals 14 residues. Trimming pared 2 bases from V and 3 bases from J, leaving 10 bases between. CDR1 and CDR2 (germline): MDHEN, SYDVKM. CDR3 in DNA: TGTGCCAGCAGTTTAGTTCTGGGGTACTATGGCTACACCTTC. Translating gives CASSLVLGYYGYTF.

The rearrangement links TRBV19 to TRBJ2-5; D is possibly TRBD2 (5 bases). The CDR3 is made up of 13 amino acids. The V end was cut by 2 bases, the J end by 2 bases, with 6 bases between. CDR1 and CDR2 (germline): LNHDA, SQIVND (reference sequence). The CDR3 nucleotides read TGTGCCAGTAGTATAAGGAGGCAAGAGACCCAGTACTTC. Its protein is CASSIRRQETQYF.

This chain uses TRBV7-3 with TRBJ2-5, with a possible D match to TRBD2 (6 bases). This CDR3 contains 15 residues. Germline V gene sequence: CDR1 SGHTA, CDR2 FQGTGA. Trimming took 3 bases from V and 5 from J, leaving 16 bases between them. CDR3 coding DNA: TGTGCCAGCAGCTTGGCAGGAGGGATCGGGGAGACCCAGTACTTC. Its protein product is CASSLAGGIGETQYF.

This chain uses TRBV28 with TRBJ1-5, with TRBD1 matching 7 bases. The trim removed 1 base at V and 1 base at J, leaving 4 bases unmatched. The CDR3 sequence is 16 residues long. The germline V gene has CDR1 MDHEN and CDR2 SYDVKM. In nucleotides, the CDR3 is TGTGCCAGCAGTTTATTGGGCAGGGGGAGCAATCAGCCCCAGCATTTT. This sequence encodes CASSLLGRGSNQPQHF. Filled out from reference TRBV28 and TRBJ1-5, the complete variable domain reads DVKVTQSSRYLVKRTGEKVFLECVQDMDHENMFWYRQDPGLGLRLIYFSYDVKMKEKGDIPEGYSVSREKKERFSLILESASTNQTSMYLCASSLLGRGSNQPQHFGDGTRLSIL.

The CDR3 region is CASSLGGVKDYGYTF. The CDR3 DNA follows: TGTGCCAGCAGCTTGGGGGGGGTGAAGGACTATGGCTACACCTTC. The V and J genes are TRBV5-5 and TRBJ1-2; D is possibly TRBD1 (5 bases). The CDR3 length is 15 residues. From germline, CDR1 is SGHKS and CDR2 YYEKEE (reference sequence). Trimming took 0 bases from V and 3 from J, leaving 12 bases between them.

The J gene is TRBJ2-2, the V gene TRBV7-9; TRBD2 matches 9 bases. This CDR3 region has 16 residues. Germline V gene sequence: CDR1 SEHNR, CDR2 FQNEAQ (reference sequence). Trimming removed 2 bases from V and 7 bases from J; junction bases left unmatched: 8. This chain's CDR3 is CASSLPPGGRGGELFF. In DNA form, the CDR3 reads TGTGCCAGCAGCTTACCCCCCGGCGGGAGGGGCGGGGAGCTGTTTTTT. The whole variable domain, filled in from reference TRBV7-9 and TRBJ2-2, reads DTGVSQNPRHKITKRGQNVTFRCDPISEHNRLYWYRQTLGQGPEFLTYFQNEAQLEKSRLLSDRFSAERPKGSFSTLEIQRTEQGDSAMYLCASSLPPGGRGGELFFGEGSRLTVL.

Only one count was recorded for this clone. V gene TRBV7-9 combines with J gene TRBJ2-7, with TRBD2 matching over 7 bases. V trimming: 1 base; J trimming: 9 bases; junction bases outside the gene matches: 3. There are 12 residues in the CDR3. Per the germline V gene, CDR1 is SEHNR and CDR2 is FQNEAQ (reference sequence). CDR3 DNA: TGTGCCAGCAGCTTAGAGGGAGGGGTGCAGTACTTC. Translation: CASSLEGGVQYF. Drawing the rest from reference TRBV7-9 and TRBJ2-7, the complete variable domain is DTGVSQNPRHKITKRGQNVTFRCDPISEHNRLYWYRQTLGQGPEFLTYFQNEAQLEKSRLLSDRFSAERPKGSFSTLEIQRTEQGDSAMYLCASSLEGGVQYFGPGTRLTVT.

This clone was seen more than once but under ten times. This rearrangement joins TRBV23-1 to TRBJ2-7, with TRBD1 identical over 8 bases. TRBV23-1 is given ORF status, its function remaining uncertain. The length of the CDR3 is 16 residues. Trimming took 7 bases from V and 4 from J; bases not matched to a gene: 15. The CDR3 sequence is CASTPRTGRVGYEQYF. The CDR3 DNA is TGCGCCAGCACTCCCCGGACAGGGAGAGTCGGGTACGAGCAGTACTTC.

The V and J genes are TRBV18 and TRBJ1-1; the D is unclear. The V end lost 3 bases, the J end lost 5 bases, and 13 bases lay between the germline ends. This CDR3 is built from 14 residues. Germline CDR1 reads KGHSH; CDR2 reads LQKENI. CDR3 nucleotides: TGTGCCAGCTCACCCCCCGGGAAAGGGACTGAAGCTTTCTTT. Protein sequence: CASSPPGKGTEAFF. Based on the CDR3 plus reference TRBV18 and TRBJ1-1, the full variable domain is NAGVMQNPRHLVRRRGQEARLRCSPMKGHSHVYWYRQLPEEGLKFMVYLQKENIIDESGMPKERFSAEFPKEGPSILRIQQVVRGDSAAYFCASSPPGKGTEAFFGQGTRLTVV.

The gene calls are TRBV29-1 and TRBJ2-2; no reliable D call. CDR3 length equals 8 residues. Germline V gene lookup returns CDR1 SQVTM and CDR2 ANQGSEA. The ends were cut back, 3 bases at V and 15 bases at J, with 5 bases in the middle. CDR3 residues: CSVDIVFF. CDR3 in DNA: TGCAGCGTTGATATCGTGTTTTTT.

CDR3 coding DNA: TGTGCCAGCAGACTCAGCGGGAGTATCTACGAGCAGTACTTC. Protein: CASRLSGSIYEQYF. The V and J genes are TRBV28 and TRBJ2-7, with 8 bases identical to TRBD2. Trimming cost V 6 bases and J 3 bases; bases outside gene matches: 7. CDR1 and CDR2 (germline): MDHEN, SYDVKM. The CDR3 length is 14 residues.

The chain combines TRBV27 with TRBJ2-7, with 9 bases aligning to TRBD1. Germline CDR1 and CDR2: MNHEY and SMNVEV (reference sequence). Germline trimming cut 1 base from V and 5 bases from J; bases unmatched to any gene: 6. The CDR3 covers 15 residues. The CDR3 coding sequence is TGTGCCAGCAGTTTATGGGGGACAGGGCGAAACGAGCAGTACTTC. Translating it yields CASSLWGTGRNEQYF.

The chain carries TRBV18 and TRBJ2-7; D is perhaps TRBD2 (6 bases). Trimming stripped 5 bases from V and 3 bases from J, with 14 bases between. Germline values: CDR1 KGHSH, CDR2 LQKENI. The CDR3 is made up of 14 amino acids. CDR3 sequence reads: CASSTGLSNYEQYF. In nucleotides, the CDR3 is TGTGCCAGCTCAACCGGACTATCCAACTACGAGCAGTACTTC.

The chain couples TRBV7-8 to TRBJ1-4, with 8 bases that match TRBD1. The J segment lost 2 bases and the V segment lost 4 bases, leaving 3 bases of the junction unmatched. Per germline, CDR1 SGHVS and CDR2 FQNEAQ. The CDR3 is made up of 15 amino acids. CDR3 sequence (DNA): TGTGCCAGCAGCTCTAGGACAGGGACTAATGAAAAACTGTTTTTT. Protein product: CASSSRTGTNEKLFF.

V gene TRBV9 combines with J gene TRBJ2-7, with a weak D call TRBD1 (5 bases). The CDR3 is made up of 15 amino acids. Trimming took off 0 bases at V and 2 bases at J, with 12 bases between the two ends. Germline V gene sequence: CDR1 SGDLS, CDR2 YYNGEE. The CDR3 here is CASSVAIGHAYEQYF. The CDR3 DNA is TGTGCCAGCAGCGTAGCTATCGGACATGCCTACGAGCAGTACTTC.

The chain has TRBV6-1 and TRBJ1-2; D may be TRBD1 (6 bases). V was clipped by 5 bases and J by 3 bases, with 13 bases between them. Germline CDR1 and CDR2: MNHNS and SASEGT. The CDR3 covers 14 residues. The CDR3: CASSPGALDYGYTF. Written as DNA, the CDR3 is TGTGCCAGCAGTCCAGGGGCCCTGGACTATGGCTACACCTTC.

The J gene is TRBJ1-1, the V gene TRBV5-4, with TRBD1 as a possible D gene (5 bases). From germline, CDR1 is SGHNT and CDR2 YYREEE (reference sequence). This CDR3 is built from 15 residues. V shed 4 bases and J shed 4 bases, with 17 bases lying between them. The CDR3 sequence: CASSPRGTLGTEAFF. The CDR3 DNA follows: TGTGCCAGCAGCCCCCGTGGGACTTTGGGCACTGAAGCTTTCTTT.

In nucleotides, the CDR3 is TGTGCCAGCAGTGTACAAGGGGGGGATACGCAGTATTTT. It encodes CASSVQGGDTQYF. This chain links TRBV25-1 with TRBJ2-3; possibly TRBD1 or TRBD2 for D (6 bases each). V lost 4 bases and J lost 6, with 11 bases in between. CDR1 MGHDK and CDR2 SYGVNS come from the germline V gene. This CDR3 is built from 13 residues. The entire variable domain, with the rest obtained from reference TRBV25-1 and TRBJ2-3, is as follows: EADIYQTPRYLVIGTGKKITLECSQTMGHDKMYWYQQDPGMELHLIHYSYGVNSTEKGDLSSESTVSRIRTEHFPLTLESARPSHTSQYLCASSVQGGDTQYFGPGTRLTVL.

V usage is TRBV9 and J usage is TRBJ2-5, with D perhaps TRBD2 (6 bases). The germline V and J ends were trimmed by 2 bases and 2 bases, with 10 bases remaining between them. The germline CDR1 and CDR2 sequences are SGDLS and YYNGEE. This CDR3 is built from 14 residues. As DNA, the CDR3 is TGTGCCAGCAGCGTCTTTGGACTACAAGAGACCCAGTACTTC. This gives the protein CASSVFGLQETQYF.

The gene calls are TRBV7-3 and TRBJ2-3; D is perhaps TRBD2 (6 bases). CDR1 is SGHTA, CDR2 FQGTGA, per germline. CDR3 size: 14 residues. V was trimmed by 5 bases and J by 1 base, leaving 10 bases between them. CDR3 DNA sequence: TGTGCCAGCAGCCGACTAGGAGGCACAGATACGCAGTATTTT. Translating gives CASSRLGGTDTQYF.

The rearrangement joins TRBV29-1 to TRBJ1-5; TRBD1 aligns across 8 bases. The CDR3 contains 16 residues. V gave up 4 bases and J gave up 1 base; unmatched junction bases: 9. CDR1 is SQVTM and CDR2 is ANQGSEA in the germline V gene. DNA of the CDR3: TGCAGCGTTGTTACAGGGGGGGTAGGAAGCAATCAGCCCCAGCATTTT. It encodes CSVVTGGVGSNQPQHF. The whole variable domain, remainder taken from reference TRBV29-1 and TRBJ1-5, is SAVISQKPSRDICQRGTSLTIQCQVDSQVTMMFWYRQQPGQSLTLIATANQGSEATYESGFVIDKFPISRPNLTFSTLTVSNMSPEDSSIYLCSVVTGGVGSNQPQHFGDGTRLSIL.

This chain joins TRBV14 and TRBJ1-1; 7 nucleotides line up with TRBD1. This CDR3 has 13 amino acids. V dropped 5 bases and J dropped 5; count of bases not matched to a gene: 5. Germline loops: CDR1 SGHDN, CDR2 FVKESK. CDR3 DNA sequence: TGTGCCAGCAGCGCGTACAGGGGAACTGAAGCTTTCTTT. Translating gives CASSAYRGTEAFF.

V usage is TRBV28 and J usage is TRBJ1-2, with a possible D match to TRBD1 (6 bases). The CDR3 contains 16 residues. Germline V gene data show CDR1 as MDHEN and CDR2 as SYDVKM. V lost 4 bases and J 6 bases, leaving 21 bases between the germline ends. This CDR3 reads CASSSPELRGTDGYTF. The CDR3 coding sequence is TGTGCCAGCAGTTCACCGGAACTCAGGGGAACGGATGGCTACACCTTC.

The V call is TRBV5-1, the J call TRBJ1-3; tentative D call: TRBD1 (5 bases). Trimming left V 4 bases short and J 2 bases short, with 10 bases between. Germline CDR1 is SGHRS and CDR2 is YFSETQ. This CDR3 is built from 14 residues. CDR3 sequence (DNA): TGCGCCAGCAGCGAAGGGGCGGCTGGAAACACCATATATTTT. Protein: CASSEGAAGNTIYF.